Reported below is one T cell receptor (beta chain). The antigen remains undetermined. At the time of sampling, donors were nominally healthy, though unrecorded immune exposures were likely. The J segment lost 6 bases and the V segment lost 4 bases, leaving 2 bases of the junction unmatched. The length of the CDR3 is 12 residues. Germline V CDR1 and CDR2: SGDLS, YYNGEE. The PCR used 60 Vbeta and 13 Jbeta primers. The assay was immunoSEQ multiplex PCR, and TCRdb's table has in-frame clones only and misses some. Of 90,000 or so clones listed, over 60% are singletons. The data belong to a study of cytomegalovirus exposure and HLA in healthy donors. Study-wide points: Upon later analysis, HLA-associated TCR beta chains proved more clonally expanded than other, equally common chains.

The chain has TRBV9 and TRBJ1-2, with 8 nucleotides matching TRBD1. The receptor was derived from a female donor in good health and CMV-seronegative. The sequenced sample was PBMCs. The CDR3 loop is CASSRQGNGYTF. CDR3 nucleotides: TGTGCCAGCAGCCGACAGGGGAATGGCTACACCTTC.